This is a list of T cell receptor beta chains from one sample in a study of siplizumab effects on memory and regulatory T cells. Repertoires were generated with immunoSEQ multiplex PCR, while TCRdb's copy carries only in-frame clones and drops some. The repertoire consists of 80,000 to 130,000 clones, with around 95% occurring once and the leading ten covering roughly 0.61%. Sequenced: Tregs sorted from blood. These receptor sequences come from a human donor in good health. Both conserved end residues are part of each CDR3. The order of the fields is J gene, V gene, clone size, D gene, CDR3 DNA, CDR3 protein. The D gene is left open where the match is weak. Clone size appears in some rows only: once, few, many, or a class for an expanded clone.

>TRBJ2-7|TRBV19|-|-
TGTGCCAGTAGCCGCTGGGCGGAGGCGTCAACCTACGAGCAGTACTTC
CASSRWAEASTYEQYF
>TRBJ1-6|TRBV7-9|-|TRBD1
TGTGCCAGTACCCTGGGGACAGGGCTTCATTCACCCCTCCACTTT
CASTLGTGLHSPLHF
>TRBJ1-1|TRBV11-1|-|-
TGTGCCAGCATGTCCGGGGGATCCATGAACACTGAAGCTTTCTTT
CASMSGGSMNTEAFF
>TRBJ2-1|TRBV19|-|-
TGTGCCAGTAGTATGGTCCCTGAGGTTAGGAGCTCCTACAATGAGCAGTTCTTC
CASSMVPEVRSSYNEQFF
>TRBJ1-4|TRBV29-1|-|-
TGCAGCGTTGAAGAGAGGGGGAGACGTGAAAAACTGTTTTTT
CSVEERGRREKLFF
>TRBJ2-7|TRBV15|-|TRBD1
TGTGCCACCAGTGTGGACAGGGGGACCTACGAGCAGTACTTC
CATSVDRGTYEQYF
>TRBJ2-2|TRBV6-4|-|-
TGTGCCAGCAGTGTGGACACCCAAGACACCGGGGAGCTGTTTTTT
CASSVDTQDTGELFF
>TRBJ1-1|TRBV7-8|-|TRBD1
TGTGCCAGCAGCAACGGACAGGGACTGGAAGCTTTCTTT
CASSNGQGLEAFF
>TRBJ1-5|TRBV19|-|-
TGTGCCAGTTCTTCTAGACGGGGGGTCAATCAGCCCCAGCATTTT
CASSSRRGVNQPQHF
>TRBJ2-7|TRBV10-2|-|-
TGCGCCAGCAGTGTTGCCGCGGTTTCGTACGAGCAGTACTTC
CASSVAAVSYEQYF
>TRBJ2-1|TRBV10-2|-|-
TGCGCCAGCGGGTATCCCGAGCAGTTCTTC
CASGYPEQFF
>TRBJ1-5|TRBV19|-|TRBD1
TGTGCCAGTAGTATAGGACAGGGAGTGAACAATCAGCCCCAGCATTTT
CASSIGQGVNNQPQHF
>TRBJ2-3|TRBV27|-|-
TGTGCCAGCTCAATATTGAATACGCAGTATTTT
CASSILNTQYF
>TRBJ2-2|TRBV7-3|-|-
TGTGCCAGCAGCAACGGGGGCGCGAGAACCGGGGAGCTGTTTTTT
CASSNGGARTGELFF
>TRBJ1-5|TRBV19|-|-
TGTGCCAGTAGTATCCGGGGGAGCAATCAGCCCCAGCATTTT
CASSIRGSNQPQHF
>TRBJ1-4|TRBV27|-|-
TGTGCCAGCAGTTTTTGGTCCGGGAGGGAAAAACTGTTTTTT
CASSFWSGREKLFF
>TRBJ1-2|TRBV21-1|-|-
TGTGCCAGCAGCAGGGGCAGGGGGCGTCCCAACTATGGCTACACCTTC
CASSRGRGRPNYGYTF
>TRBJ2-3|TRBV27|few|-
TGTGCCACCGGGCGGATGATAGAGTATTTT
CATGRMIEYF
>TRBJ2-7|TRBV5-1|-|-
TGCGCCAGCAGCTCGAGCACAGCCTACGAGCAGTACTTC
CASSSSTAYEQYF
>TRBJ1-3|TRBV19|-|-
TGTGCCAGTATGAAGGAGAGGGGAGGTGGAAACACCATATATTTT
CASMKERGGGNTIYF
>TRBJ2-1|TRBV28|-|-
TGTGCCAGCAGGTTACAGGGTAGAAATGAGCAGTTCTTC
CASRLQGRNEQFF
>TRBJ1-4|TRBV7-8|-|-
TGTGCCAGCACCAAAGGGGGACCTTATGAAAAACTGTTTTTT
CASTKGGPYEKLFF
>TRBJ2-5|TRBV9|-|-
TGTGCCAGCAGCGTAGATTCGGGGGGCGAGACCCAGTACTTC
CASSVDSGGETQYF
>TRBJ1-1|TRBV5-4|-|-
TGTGCCAGCAGCCAAACGGGGAACAGGGCTGAAGCTTTCTTT
CASSQTGNRAEAFF
>TRBJ2-7|TRBV5-1|-|-
TGCGCCAGCAGCGACGCTTTGTCGTTTCAGGACGAGCAGTACTTC
CASSDALSFQDEQYF
>TRBJ2-2|TRBV7-9|-|-
TGTGCCAGCAGCTTAAACCAGGTCACCGGGGAGCTGTTTTTT
CASSLNQVTGELFF
>TRBJ1-4|TRBV18|once|-
TGTGCCAGCTCACCAGGGGCAACTAATGAAAAACTGTTTTTT
CASSPGATNEKLFF
>TRBJ2-7|TRBV5-4|-|TRBD2
TGTGCCAGCAGCCCGGTAGGTGCGGGAGGGCCGGGGGAGCAGTACTTC
CASSPVGAGGPGEQYF
>TRBJ1-1|TRBV5-1|once|-
TGCGCCAGCAGCCCCGCGGCGGGGCACACTGAAGCTTTCTTT
CASSPAAGHTEAFF
>TRBJ2-1|TRBV2|-|TRBD2
TGTGCCAGCAGGGGGGGGACTACCTCCTACAATGAGCAGTTCTTC
CASRGGTTSYNEQFF
>TRBJ2-7|TRBV4-2|-|-
TGTGCCAGCAGCCAAAGAAGCTCCGGCGAGGGAAACTTCTACGAGCAGTACTTC
CASSQRSSGEGNFYEQYF
>TRBJ1-5|TRBV19|-|-
TGTGCCAGTAGTATCCCGGGACGGGGGGATCAGCCCCAGCATTTT
CASSIPGRGDQPQHF
>TRBJ1-3|TRBV5-1|-|-
TGCGCCAGCAGCTTGGGGGGCGCTAGCTCTGGAAACACCATATATTTT
CASSLGGASSGNTIYF
>TRBJ2-5|TRBV27|-|-
TGTGCCAGCAGTTTATTCGGGTTTGGGGAGACCCAGTACTTC
CASSLFGFGETQYF
>TRBJ2-7|TRBV18|-|-
TGTGCCAGCTCACCGATGGGGACGGATCCCTACGAGCAGTACTTC
CASSPMGTDPYEQYF
>TRBJ2-3|TRBV19|-|-
TGTGCCAGTAGTACGTCGGGGGTTATGTTCACAGATACGCAGTATTTT
CASSTSGVMFTDTQYF
>TRBJ1-6|TRBV19|-|-
TGTGCCAGTAGCAGCAACTCACCCCTCCACTTT
CASSSNSPLHF
>TRBJ2-2|TRBV11-3|-|-
TGTGCCAGCAGCTTAGGGGCGGTCACCGGGGAGCTGTTTTTT
CASSLGAVTGELFF
>TRBJ2-2|TRBV7-3|-|-
TGTGCCAGCAGCTTAGGACTACCCGGGGAGCTGTTTTTT
CASSLGLPGELFF
>TRBJ2-7|TRBV30|-|-
TGTGCCTGGAGTGAGGGGGGGCTCCGGGAGCAGTACTTC
CAWSEGGLREQYF
>TRBJ2-7|TRBV2|few|-
TGTGCCAGCAGTGTGTACGAGCAGTACTTC
CASSVYEQYF
>TRBJ2-3|TRBV19|few|TRBD2
TGTGCCAGTAGTATACTAGCGGGAGGCACAGATACGCAGTATTTT
CASSILAGGTDTQYF
>TRBJ2-1|TRBV30|-|TRBD2
TGTGCCTGGAGCACGAAGCGGGGACACAATGAGCAGTTCTTC
CAWSTKRGHNEQFF
>TRBJ1-1|TRBV10-2|-|-
TGCGCCAGCAGTGAGGTTAATGTTTGGGGTAACGCTGAAGCTTTCTTT
CASSEVNVWGNAEAFF
>TRBJ1-2|TRBV18|-|-
TGTGCCAGCTCCCGGTCAGGCAGTCGCGATGGCTACACCTTC
CASSRSGSRDGYTF
>TRBJ1-5|TRBV18|once|TRBD1
TGTGCCAGCTCACCAACCGGGACAGGGGGTAGCAATCAGCCCCAGCATTTT
CASSPTGTGGSNQPQHF
>TRBJ1-5|TRBV5-8|many|-
TGTGCCAGCAGGCCGACGGGACCACCCTCTAGTAAGCAGCCCCAGCATTTT
CASRPTGPPSSKQPQHF
>TRBJ1-4|TRBV28|-|-
TGTGCCATCTCTTCGGGTTTGAGGGAAAAACTGTTTTTT
CAISSGLREKLFF
>TRBJ2-5|TRBV30|-|TRBD1
TGTGCCGGGATCTCCACAGGGGCTCAAGAGACCCAGTACTTC
CAGISTGAQETQYF
>TRBJ2-1|TRBV11-3|-|-
TGTGCCAGCAGCTTAGGAGGTCCCTACAATGAGCAGTTCTTC
CASSLGGPYNEQFF